This T cell receptor (beta chain) was recorded in a study of shared clonotypes between healthy human individuals. Germline assignment: CDR1 SGHNT and CDR2 YYREEE (reference sequence). The trim removed 3 bases at V and 5 bases at J, leaving 11 bases unmatched. This CDR3 is 16 amino acids long. Template for every sorted-subset replicate PCR totaled approximately 0.2 ug DNA, around 32,000 T cell genomes. Clones were read by immunoSEQ multiplex PCR, and TCRdb kept only the in-frame ones, dropping some. The data show 1,500,000 or so clones, 98% seen once. Adult Caucasians living in Nashville, Tennessee made up all of the donors.

The chain couples TRBV5-4 to TRBJ2-7; TRBD2 matches 10 bases. Sample: naive CD4+ T cells sorted from blood. Subset noted: CD45RA+ positively selected. This sequence was found in a man aged 25-40 years in good health. Written as DNA, the CDR3 is TGTGCCAGCAGCTCGAGCCAACTAGCGGGAAGTAACGAGCAGTACTTC. It is translated as CASSSSQLAGSNEQYF.